The sequence of this T cell receptor beta chain was determined in a study of brain metastases from non-small cell lung cancer. Only in-frame clones appear in the TCRdb table, and some are missing; sequencing was by immunoSEQ multiplex PCR. Of 1,000 to 1,500 clones in the sample, approximately 83% were seen once. Per germline, CDR1 GTSNPN and CDR2 SVGIG (reference sequence). The CDR3 length is 15 residues. The V segment lost 3 bases and the J segment 0 bases; nucleotides outside the gene matches: 4. The sequencing input was tumor-adjacent normal tissue. The rearrangement joins TRBV30 to TRBJ2-2, with TRBD2 matching over 7 bases. This TCR came from a donor at least 40 years old with non-small cell lung cancer. The CDR3 region has the DNA TGTGCCTGGAGAAGACGGGGGGCGAACACCGGGGAGCTGTTTTTT. Translated: CAWRRRGANTGELFF. Looking up the rest from reference TRBV30 and TRBJ2-2 gives the full variable domain: SQTIHQWPATLVQPVGSPLSLECTVEGTSNPNLYWYRQAAGRGLQLLFYSVGIGQISSEVPQNLSASRPQDRQFILSSKKLLLSDSGFYLCAWRRRGANTGELFFGEGSRLTVL.